This TCR beta chain emerged from a study of blood T cell repertoires in COVID-19. Across the study: The samples span acute and convalescent COVID-19 from the United States, Italy and Spain.

TCRdb's table, derived via immunoSEQ multiplex PCR, lists solely in-frame clones and lacks some. The table has around 300,000 clones, about nine tenths seen once; the top ten hold over 9%. There are 18 residues in the CDR3. V was clipped by 3 bases and J by 6 bases; unmatched bases: 19. Germline loops: CDR1 MNHEY, CDR2 SMNVEV (reference sequence). The sequencing input was PBMCs or T cells enriched from blood (not recorded which). This receptor was obtained from a woman younger than 45 who had recovered from COVID-19. The rearrangement joins TRBV27 to TRBJ1-1; 7 bases line up with TRBD1. CDR3 DNA sequence: TGTGCCAGCAGTTTGGTAGGGTGGGGTTTCGACAGGGAAGCTGAAGCTTTCTTT. It translates to CASSLVGWGFDREAEAFF.